The T cell receptor (beta chain) under discussion was sequenced for a study of OX40 agonist ivuxolimab in advanced cancers. On the study more broadly: Those enrolled were 70% to 85% male, with a mean age of about 66 years and ages from about 20 to 85. Partial responses were recorded for three patients, including one with hepatocellular carcinoma and two with cutaneous melanoma.

Findings and caveats of the study: Expanded clones were, on average, more numerous among CD8+ T cells than CD4+.

Germline loops: CDR1 SGHVS, CDR2 FQNEAQ. V lost 3 bases and J lost 3; bases outside the gene matches: 4. The CDR3 loop spans 15 amino acids. Using immunoSEQ multiplex PCR, the repertoire was profiled, and TCRdb retains in-frame clones only, with some absent. The data contain around 41,000 clones, approximately 90% of them seen just once; the ten biggest clones take up roughly 12%. Note on this clone: Its antigen remains unknown.

This receptor was identified in an adult with an advanced solid tumor such as melanoma, head and neck, liver or kidney cancer. This specimen was CD4+ or CD8+ T cells sorted from blood, taken in a trial of the OX40 agonist ivuxolimab. This chain joins TRBV7-8 and TRBJ1-3; 8 nucleotides align to TRBD1. Here the CDR3 reads CASSFGTGGGNTIYF. CDR3 nucleotide sequence: TGTGCCAGCAGCTTTGGGACAGGTGGTGGAAACACCATATATTTT.